This T cell receptor (beta chain) is drawn from a study of patients and donors after allogeneic stem cell transplantation (TCRdb year 2020). Libraries were constructed by RT-PCR. Data came from a NextSeq 550. TCRdb reworked the public reads: Q25 trimming with fastp, MiXCR clone assembly, productive beta chains retained. CDR3 protein sequences are deduplicated, and each keeps its most common genes and DNA. The sample table lists 150,000 to 250,000 distinct CDR3 sequences, around two fifths of them with a count of one. The ten largest clones represent approximately 30% of the sample. The germline V gene yields LGHNA for CDR1 and YNFKEQ for CDR2. From V the trimming removes 3 bases and from J it removes 6 bases, while the gene matches leave 10 bases of the junction unaccounted for. Taken from cysteine to phenylalanine, the CDR3 has 16 residues. Only the CDR3 region is kept as DNA, spanning 48 bases read in frame from base 1.

For this clonotype: Its antigen has not been determined. No clone much larger than this one lies a single base away; base qualities are absent.

Sequencing input: blood, either unsorted or a sorted T cell fraction (not recorded which). Recombination connected TRBV4-2 to TRBJ1-4; 7 junctional bases match TRBD1. The origin of this receptor is a human donor who was either an allogeneic HSCT recipient or a stem cell or donor lymphocyte infusion donor (not recorded which). It is not recorded whose cells these are; they may come from a transplant donor. This receptor carries the CDR3 CASSHTLGGTDEKLFF. The nucleotides are TGTGCCAGCAGCCATACTCTAGGCGGGACAGATGAAAAACTGTTTTTT.